Listed below are T cell receptor beta chains from one sample, sequenced in a study of cytomegalovirus exposure and HLA in healthy donors. Using immunoSEQ multiplex PCR, the repertoire was profiled, and TCRdb retains in-frame clones only, with some absent. Counted here are 200,000 to 250,000 clones, 70% to 80% occurring once; the ten biggest clones make up around 2.9%. The sequenced sample was PBMCs. The receptors stem from a woman in her sixties or seventies in good health and CMV-seropositive. CDR3s include the opening cysteine and the closing phenylalanine or tryptophan. D genes are given only for firm matches. The size of a clone is reported for some rows only, either as once, few or many, or as a class for expanded clones.

V	J	D	size	DNA	CDR3
TRBV14	TRBJ2-2	-	-	TGTGCCAGCAGAAGATTAACTACGAACACCGGGGAGCTGTTTTTT	CASRRLTTNTGELFF
TRBV5-1	TRBJ2-3	-	-	TGCGCCAGCGGACAGTCCCCTACAGATACGCAGTATTTT	CASGQSPTDTQYF
TRBV18	TRBJ2-7	TRBD1	-	TGTGCCAGCTCATCACCCGGGACAGAGGTCTCCTACGAGCAGTACTTC	CASSSPGTEVSYEQYF
TRBV9	TRBJ2-2	TRBD2	few	TGTGCCAGCAGCGTAGCTACCGGACTAGCGGGAGCCGGGGAGCTGTTTTTT	CASSVATGLAGAGELFF
TRBV6-5	TRBJ1-5	-	-	TGTGCCAGCAGTCCCCGGCGGCTCCGTAATCAGCCCCAGCATTTT	CASSPRRLRNQPQHF
TRBV5-4	TRBJ2-2	TRBD2	-	TGTGCCAGCAGCTTGGTCGGGACTAGCGCCACCGGGGAGCTGTTTTTT	CASSLVGTSATGELFF
TRBV11-2	TRBJ1-2	-	once	TGTGCCAGCAGCTTAGACAGGTCGGCCTATGGCTACACCTTC	CASSLDRSAYGYTF
TRBV15	TRBJ2-1	TRBD2	-	TGTGCCACCAGCAGAGATCAACTAGCGGGAGGCGGTGAGCAGTTCTTC	CATSRDQLAGGGEQFF
TRBV6-1	TRBJ2-7	-	-	TGTGCCAGCAGTGAACACAGGTTCTACGAGCAGTACTTC	CASSEHRFYEQYF
TRBV6-5	TRBJ1-1	-	-	TGTGCCAGCAGTTCGTCGACAGCCATGAACACTGAAGCTTTCTTT	CASSSSTAMNTEAFF
TRBV10-1	TRBJ2-1	-	few	TGCGCCAGCAGTGAAGCCCGTACAGGATACAATGAGCAGTTCTTC	CASSEARTGYNEQFF
TRBV27	TRBJ1-2	TRBD1	-	TGTGCCAGCAGAGGACAGGTATACCAAACTCACTATGGCTACACCTTC	CASRGQVYQTHYGYTF
TRBV4-1	TRBJ1-1	TRBD1	-	TGCGCCAGCAGCCTGACAGGGGGCAAGGACACTGAAGCTTTCTTT	CASSLTGGKDTEAFF
TRBV18	TRBJ2-1	TRBD1	-	TGTGCCAGCTCAGACAGGGACCTAAACAATGAGCAGTTCTTC	CASSDRDLNNEQFF
TRBV19	TRBJ2-2	-	-	TGTGCCAGCGGGGGAATCGGGACCCTTATAGCCGGGGAGCTGTTTTTT	CASGGIGTLIAGELFF
TRBV5-1	TRBJ2-2	-	-	TGCGCCAGCAGCACCTTAAGTACGGCCGGGGAGCTGTTTTTT	CASSTLSTAGELFF